Shown below are 14 T cell receptor beta chains from a single sample sequenced in a study of T cell changes during pregnancy in multiple sclerosis. The assay was immunoSEQ multiplex PCR, and TCRdb's table has in-frame clones only and misses some. The table has 65,000 to 90,000 clones, about 92% seen once. The sequencing used peripheral blood, collected in the third trimester of pregnancy. The receptors derive from a female donor in good health, enrolled as a control in a pregnancy study.

The J gene is TRBJ1-5, the V gene TRBV28; possible D gene TRBD1, 6 bases. Looked up from germline, CDR1 is MDHEN and CDR2 is SYDVKM. With 2 bases removed from V and 11 bases from J, the gap between germline ends came to 7 bases. This CDR3 has 11 amino acids. The CDR3 protein is CASSLHRAQHF. The CDR3 nucleotides are TGTGCCAGCAGTTTACACAGGGCCCAGCATTTT.

This chain links TRBV28 with TRBJ2-7; TRBD2 aligns across 8 bases. The junction had 11 bases not matched to a gene; V was cut back by 1 base and J by 3 bases. From germline, CDR1 is MDHEN and CDR2 SYDVKM. The CDR3 loop spans 17 amino acids. The CDR3 sequence is CASSLYRRLAGFYEQYF. As DNA, the CDR3 is TGTGCCAGCAGTTTATATAGACGGCTAGCGGGCTTCTACGAGCAGTACTTC.

The V call is TRBV28, the J call TRBJ2-6; 10 bases agree with TRBD1. J gave up 2 bases and V 7 bases, and 8 bases lay outside the gene matches. The CDR3 is made up of 17 amino acids. Germline CDR1 MDHEN, CDR2 SYDVKM. In DNA, the CDR3 is TGTGCCAGCACGGGGGGACAGGGGAGGACTGGGGCCAACGTCCTGACTTTC. Translation gives CASTGGQGRTGANVLTF.

The chain combines TRBV27 with TRBJ2-5; D unclear. The J call may be wrong; the DNA end is better matched by TRBJ2-7. CDR3 length: 10 residues. Per the germline V gene, CDR1 is MNHEY and CDR2 is SMNVEV (reference sequence). CDR3 amino acids: CASSLYEQYF. DNA for the CDR3: TGTGCCAGCAGTTTATACGAGCAGTACTTC.

This sequence joins TRBV10-2 and TRBJ2-2, with D perhaps matching TRBD2 (5 bases). Germline lookup yields CDR1 WSHSY and CDR2 SAAADI. With 3 bases removed from V and 9 bases from J, the gap between germline ends came to 5 bases. CDR3 length equals 11 residues. The CDR3 bases are TGCGCCAGCAGTGACGGGAGGGAGCTGTTTTTT. Translating gives CASSDGRELFF.

This chain uses TRBV28 with TRBJ1-1; no definite D call. Trimming removed 6 bases at V and 3 bases at J, with 8 bases between. The CDR3 length is 12 residues. Germline CDR1 reads MDHEN; CDR2 reads SYDVKM. The CDR3 DNA follows: TGTGCCAGCAGGGCCCTGGACACTGAAGCTTTCTTT. Protein sequence: CASRALDTEAFF.

The chain has TRBV5-1 and TRBJ1-4; a possible D gene is TRBD1 (5 bases). Between the trimmed V and J ends, which lost 2 bases and 0 bases, there was a span of 8 bases. CDR1 SGHRS and CDR2 YFSETQ come from the germline V gene. The CDR3 extends over 15 amino acids. CDR3 in DNA: TGCGCCAGCAGCTTAAGGGGCCCAACTAATGAAAAACTGTTTTTT. This gives the protein CASSLRGPTNEKLFF.

The chain combines TRBV6-1 with TRBJ2-1; maybe TRBD2 (6 bases). CDR3 length: 15 amino acids. The germline V and J ends were trimmed by 1 base and 4 bases, with 11 bases remaining between them. Germline V gene lookup returns CDR1 MNHNS and CDR2 SASEGT. For the CDR3, the DNA is TGTGCCAGCAGTGAAGACGCGGGACGGTACAATGAGCAGTTCTTC. It encodes CASSEDAGRYNEQFF.

This clone was seen once. The J gene is TRBJ1-4, the V gene TRBV11-2, with TRBD1 matching 9 bases. The CDR3 has 14 amino acids. CDR1 is SGHAT and CDR2 is FQNNGV in the germline V gene. V shed 5 bases, J shed 8 bases, and the junction held 6 bases outside the gene matches. The CDR3 DNA follows: TGTGCCAGCAGCCTGACAGGGGGAAGGGAAAAACTGTTTTTT. Residues: CASSLTGGREKLFF. Full variable domain (outside the CDR3, taken from reference TRBV11-2 and TRBJ1-4): EAGVAQSPRYKIIEKRQSVAFWCNPISGHATLYWYQQILGQGPKLLIQFQNNGVVDDSQLPKDRFSAERLKGVDSTLKIQPAKLEDSAVYLCASSLTGGREKLFFGSGTQLSVL.

The chain recombines TRBV2 with TRBJ1-3; no reliable D call. Deletions cut 8 bases from V and 3 bases from J, with 11 bases between. The CDR3 is 13 residues long. Per the germline V gene, CDR1 is SNHLY and CDR2 is FYNNEI. The CDR3 nucleotides read TGTGCCAGCGTCAGCGGAGATGGAAACACCATATATTTT. Its protein is CASVSGDGNTIYF.

This chain joins TRBV27 and TRBJ1-2; 7 positions agree with TRBD1. The CDR3 has 14 amino acids. The J segment lost 3 bases and the V segment lost 5 bases, leaving 6 bases of the junction unmatched. Germline lookup yields CDR1 MNHEY and CDR2 SMNVEV (reference sequence). The CDR3 region has the DNA TGTGCCAGCAGTCCGGGGGACAGCTACTATGGCTACACCTTC. Translated, it gives CASSPGDSYYGYTF.

This clone occurred once. V is TRBV27 and J is TRBJ2-7, with a possible D match to TRBD2 (6 bases). In germline, CDR1 is MNHEY, CDR2 SMNVEV (reference sequence). The ends were cut back, 6 bases at V and 5 bases at J, with 20 bases in the middle. This CDR3 has 15 residues. The CDR3 protein is CASSTRGARGNEQYF. CDR3 bases: TGTGCCAGCAGCACGAGGGGCGCCCGCGGGAACGAGCAGTACTTC.

This clone occurred once. The J gene is TRBJ2-7, the V gene TRBV28, with 9 positions matching TRBD2. The CDR3 totals 15 residues. J was trimmed by 3 bases and V by 3 bases; bases with no gene match: 6. Germline V gene lookup returns CDR1 MDHEN and CDR2 SYDVKM. CDR3: CASSFSSGVFYEQYF. DNA of the CDR3: TGTGCCAGCAGTTTTTCTAGCGGGGTTTTCTACGAGCAGTACTTC.

This clone was seen once. J is TRBJ2-1 and V is TRBV7-8, with TRBD2 matching over 13 bases. CDR1 is SGHVS and CDR2 is FQNEAQ in the germline V gene. This CDR3 has 15 amino acids. V lost 3 bases, J lost 8 bases, and 4 bases stayed unmatched. CDR3 in DNA: TGTGCCAGCAGCTTCTTACTAGCGGGGGGGGATGAGCAGTTCTTC. It yields the protein CASSFLLAGGDEQFF. The variable domain in full, with the rest retrieved from reference TRBV7-8 and TRBJ2-1, is GAGVSQSPRYKVAKRGQDVALRCDPISGHVSLFWYQQALGQGPEFLTYFQNEAQLDKSGLPSDRFFAERPEGSVSTLKIQRTQQEDSAVYLCASSFLLAGGDEQFFGPGTRLTVL.